These 30 T cell receptor beta chains share one sample of origin, sequenced in a study of blood T cell repertoires in COVID-19. Using immunoSEQ multiplex PCR, the repertoire was profiled, and TCRdb retains in-frame clones only, with some absent. The profile shows about 38,000 clones, 70% to 90% of them singletons. Sequencing used peripheral blood. These receptors were collected from a man in his 70s with active COVID-19.

The rearrangement uses TRBV24-1 and TRBJ2-3, with 9 positions matching TRBD1. The V segment lost 2 bases and the J segment 0 bases; nucleotides outside the gene matches: 2. The length of the CDR3 is 16 residues. Per germline, CDR1 KGHDR and CDR2 SFDVKD. CDR3 amino acids: CATSDSGTGSTDTQYF. The CDR3 DNA sequence: TGTGCCACCAGTGATTCCGGGACAGGGAGCACAGATACGCAGTATTTT.

This clone was detected once. The chain carries TRBV6-2 or TRBV6-3 and TRBJ2-1; tentative D call: TRBD2 (7 bases). Trimming shortened V by 4 bases and J by 1 base, and 14 bases separated the two germline ends. Per germline, CDR1 MNHEY and CDR2 SVGEGT. The CDR3 is made up of 16 amino acids. The CDR3 nucleotides read TGTGCCAGCAGTTCGGCGGGGGCGGGGTCCTACAATGAGCAGTTCTTC. It is translated as CASSSAGAGSYNEQFF.

The rearrangement joins TRBV6-5 to TRBJ2-5; tentatively, D is TRBD1 (6 bases). There are 15 residues in the CDR3. Germline V CDR1 and CDR2: MNHEY, SVGAGI. Trimming pared 2 bases from V and 3 bases from J, leaving 13 bases between. The CDR3 protein is CASSYRYRAEETQYF. For the CDR3, the DNA is TGTGCCAGCAGTTACCGGTACAGGGCGGAAGAGACCCAGTACTTC.

The V gene is TRBV27, the J gene TRBJ1-1; possibly TRBD1 for D (5 bases). V was trimmed by 4 bases and J by 4 bases, leaving 13 bases between them. Germline V gene sequence: CDR1 MNHEY, CDR2 SMNVEV (reference sequence). The CDR3 length is 14 residues. CDR3 nucleotide sequence: TGTGCCAGCAGTTCTGGGGCGGGAGGCACTGAAGCTTTCTTT. Translation gives CASSSGAGGTEAFF.

The chain uses TRBV6-6 and TRBJ2-1; TRBD2 might be the D (5 bases). Germline V gene data show CDR1 as MNHNY and CDR2 as SVGAGI (reference sequence). This CDR3 has 12 amino acids. V shed 10 bases and J shed 9 bases, with 16 bases lying between them. The CDR3 DNA reads TGTGCCACCACACTAGTCCTCGGTGAGCAGTTCTTC. Amino acid sequence: CATTLVLGEQFF.

The rearrangement uses TRBV28 and TRBJ2-5, with D possibly being TRBD2 (5 bases). This CDR3 is 15 amino acids long. Germline V gives CDR1 MDHEN, CDR2 SYDVKM. Trimming removed 2 bases from V and 1 base from J, with 11 bases in between. CDR3 nucleotide sequence: TGTGCCAGCAGTTTAGGGGTAGGACTCCAAGAGACCCAGTACTTC. This sequence encodes CASSLGVGLQETQYF.

In DNA form, the CDR3 reads TGTGCCAGCAGCCAAGGGGCAGTAGAAGCTTTCTTT. It yields the protein CASSQGAVEAFF. V and J are TRBV4-2 and TRBJ1-1, with D unclear. Germline V gene sequence: CDR1 LGHNA, CDR2 YNFKEQ. This CDR3 contains 12 residues. With 1 base removed from V and 8 bases from J, the gap between germline ends came to 8 bases.

The chain joins TRBV27 to TRBJ2-6; D gene ambiguous. The CDR3 has 16 residues. Trimming shortened V by 0 bases and J by 1 base, and 7 bases separated the two germline ends. CDR1 is MNHEY, CDR2 SMNVEV, per germline (reference sequence). The CDR3 protein is CASSLSVSSGANVLTF. In DNA form, the CDR3 reads TGTGCCAGCAGTTTATCTGTCTCGTCTGGGGCCAACGTCCTGACTTTC.

The chain carries TRBV7-3 and TRBJ2-2, with D possibly matching TRBD1 (6 bases). This CDR3 comprises 15 residues. V was cut by 1 base and J by 4 bases, with 10 bases left in between. Germline lookup yields CDR1 SGHTA and CDR2 FQGTGA. For the CDR3, the DNA is TGTGCCAGCAGCTTAAGAGAGGGGGTCACCGGGGAGCTGTTTTTT. It specifies CASSLREGVTGELFF.

This rearrangement joins TRBV28 to TRBJ2-7; D is undetermined. Germline V gives CDR1 MDHEN, CDR2 SYDVKM. Between the trimmed V and J ends, which lost 3 bases and 0 bases, there was a span of 6 bases. This CDR3 spans 13 amino acids. CDR3 DNA: TGTGCCAGCAGTTTGTACAACTCCTACGAGCAGTACTTC. Protein: CASSLYNSYEQYF.

V is TRBV5-1 and J is TRBJ2-1; 11 nucleotides match TRBD2. Germline lookup yields CDR1 SGHRS and CDR2 YFSETQ. V was clipped by 4 bases and J by 10 bases; unmatched bases: 13. The CDR3 runs 16 residues. DNA of the CDR3: TGCGCCAGCAGCCCAAGGGTAGCGGGAGGGCCAGGCGAGCAGTTCTTC. This codes for CASSPRVAGGPGEQFF.

This clone was seen only once. J is TRBJ1-3 and V is TRBV30; D is unresolved. The CDR3 length is 14 residues. Trimming took off 2 bases at V and 0 bases at J, with 8 bases between the two ends. In germline, CDR1 is GTSNPN, CDR2 SVGIG (reference sequence). The CDR3 sequence is CAWSLTRSGNTIYF. The CDR3 region has the DNA TGTGCCTGGAGTTTGACTCGCTCTGGAAACACCATATATTTT.

This chain links TRBV7-9 with TRBJ1-3; no definite D call. In germline, CDR1 is SEHNR, CDR2 FQNEAQ (reference sequence). CDR3 size: 13 residues. Trimming took off 2 bases at V and 2 bases at J, with 4 bases between the two ends. CDR3 coding DNA: TGTGCCAGCAGCTTATTCGCTGGAAACACCATATATTTT. Amino acid sequence: CASSLFAGNTIYF.

The rearrangement links TRBV7-9 to TRBJ2-1; 11 bases are a match to TRBD1. Trimming cost V 4 bases and J 8 bases; bases outside gene matches: 7. Germline V gene data show CDR1 as SEHNR and CDR2 as FQNEAQ (reference sequence). The CDR3 is 15 amino acids. CDR3 coding DNA: TGTGCCAGCAGCTCTAGGGACAGGGGGTTGTATGAGCAGTTCTTC. Amino acid sequence: CASSSRDRGLYEQFF.

This chain uses TRBV7-2 with TRBJ2-7; TRBD1 might be the D (6 bases). V was clipped by 5 bases and J by 1 base, with 9 bases between them. The CDR3 has 13 residues. Per the germline V gene, CDR1 is SGHTA and CDR2 is FQGNSA. The CDR3 spells CASSRDTSYEQYF. The CDR3 DNA reads TGTGCCAGCAGCCGGGACACATCCTACGAGCAGTACTTC.

The chain combines TRBV6-2 or TRBV6-3 with TRBJ1-2; 7 nucleotides line up with TRBD1. V dropped 4 bases and J dropped 8; count of bases not matched to a gene: 13. The CDR3 has 15 residues. Germline CDR1 and CDR2: MNHEY and SVGEGT. The CDR3 sequence is CASSSVTGAAGGYTF. The CDR3 DNA reads TGTGCCAGCAGTTCCGTAACAGGGGCCGCGGGAGGCTACACCTTC.

The V and J genes are TRBV5-8 and TRBJ2-5, with D uncertain. V shed 1 base and J shed 4 bases, with 8 bases lying between them. The CDR3 contains 13 residues. CDR1 and CDR2 (germline): SGHTS, YDEGEE. The CDR3 here is CASSLNPGETQYF. Written as DNA, the CDR3 is TGTGCCAGCAGCTTGAACCCGGGAGAGACCCAGTACTTC.

The chain recombines TRBV5-5 with TRBJ1-5; D unresolved. This CDR3 has 15 amino acids. Germline V lookup: CDR1 SGHKS, CDR2 YYEKEE (reference sequence). For the CDR3, the DNA is TGTGCGTCCCCCGAACAGCTTTATAGCAATCAGCCCCAGCATTTT. It translates to CASPEQLYSNQPQHF.

The chain combines TRBV30 with TRBJ1-5; a weak D match, TRBD1 (6 bases). Germline V gives CDR1 GTSNPN, CDR2 SVGIG (reference sequence). The CDR3 runs 13 residues. The V end was cut by 1 base, the J end by 5 bases, with 9 bases between. CDR3 nucleotides: TGTGCCTGGAGTGCCGCAGGGGATCAGCCCCAGCATTTT. It specifies CAWSAAGDQPQHF. Together with reference TRBV30 and TRBJ1-5, the CDR3 gives the full variable domain: SQTIHQWPATLVQPVGSPLSLECTVEGTSNPNLYWYRQAAGRGLQLLFYSVGIGQISSEVPQNLSASRPQDRQFILSSKKLLLSDSGFYLCAWSAAGDQPQHFGDGTRLSIL.

The rearrangement links TRBV14 to TRBJ2-3, with 8 positions matching TRBD2. The CDR3 contains 16 residues. Germline assignment: CDR1 SGHDN and CDR2 FVKESK. The trim removed 4 bases at V and 2 bases at J, leaving 8 bases unmatched. CDR3 in DNA: TGTGCCAGCAGCCCAATACTAGCGGAGAACACAGATACGCAGTATTTT. Its protein is CASSPILAENTDTQYF.

This chain uses TRBV5-1 with TRBJ2-1, with 7 bases matching TRBD2. This CDR3 region has 15 residues. Trimming took 5 bases from V and 2 from J; bases not matched to a gene: 7. Germline lookup yields CDR1 SGHRS and CDR2 YFSETQ. CDR3 in DNA: TGCGCCAGCAGGAAACGGGGGGAACCCTACAATGAGCAGTTCTTC. It is translated as CASRKRGEPYNEQFF.

V gene TRBV7-9 combines with J gene TRBJ2-7; TRBD2 might be the D (7 bases). Trimming removed 3 bases from V and 5 bases from J, with 14 bases in between. The CDR3 covers 14 residues. CDR1 and CDR2 (germline): SEHNR, FQNEAQ (reference sequence). The CDR3 spells CASSLAQGRDEQYF. In DNA, the CDR3 is TGTGCCAGCAGCTTGGCTCAGGGGAGGGACGAGCAGTACTTC.

The chain carries TRBV11-2 and TRBJ2-7, with 8 bases lining up with TRBD2. Germline CDR1 and CDR2: SGHAT and FQNNGV. The CDR3 spans 16 residues. The V gene end was trimmed by 1 base and the J gene end by 4 bases; junction bases not matched to a gene: 9. The CDR3 reads CASSLVMVLAGYEQYF. As DNA, the CDR3 is TGTGCCAGCAGCTTAGTAATGGTATTAGCGGGATACGAGCAGTACTTC.

The rearrangement joins TRBV5-1 to TRBJ2-7, with TRBD1 matching 8 bases. This CDR3 has 14 residues. J was trimmed by 7 bases and V by 4 bases; bases with no gene match: 10. Germline CDR1 SGHRS, CDR2 YFSETQ. DNA of the CDR3: TGCGCCAGCAGCCACCGGACAGGGTCTGATGAGCAGTACTTC. Its protein is CASSHRTGSDEQYF.

This chain uses TRBV2 with TRBJ2-4; 8 nucleotides line up with TRBD1. Germline CDR1 SNHLY, CDR2 FYNNEI. This CDR3 is built from 12 residues. V shed 6 bases, J shed 5 bases, and the junction held 0 bases outside the gene matches. Written as DNA, the CDR3 is TGTGCCAGCAGCAGGGGGCAAAACATTCAGTACTTC. Amino acid sequence: CASSRGQNIQYF.

V is TRBV7-9 and J is TRBJ1-5, with 9 bases that match TRBD1. There are 17 residues in the CDR3. The trim removed 1 base at V and 3 bases at J, leaving 7 bases unmatched. Per germline, CDR1 SEHNR and CDR2 FQNEAQ (reference sequence). DNA of the CDR3: TGTGCCAGCAGCTTAGGTCATGGACAGGGGTACAATCAGCCCCAGCATTTT. Translation gives CASSLGHGQGYNQPQHF. The complete variable domain, with remaining parts taken from reference TRBV7-9 and TRBJ1-5, reads DTGVSQNPRHKITKRGQNVTFRCDPISEHNRLYWYRQTLGQGPEFLTYFQNEAQLEKSRLLSDRFSAERPKGSFSTLEIQRTEQGDSAMYLCASSLGHGQGYNQPQHFGDGTRLSIL.

V gene TRBV10-3 combines with J gene TRBJ1-2, with 7 bases identical to TRBD1. V trimming: 5 bases; J trimming: 8 bases; junction bases outside the gene matches: 11. Germline CDR1 reads ENHRY; CDR2 reads SYGVKD. This CDR3 has 14 amino acids. The CDR3 bases are TGTGCCATCAGTAAGACACAGGGGATACGAGGCTACACCTTC. Protein: CAISKTQGIRGYTF.

This rearrangement joins TRBV5-8 to TRBJ1-4; TRBD1 agrees at 7 bases. The CDR3 covers 16 residues. Germline values: CDR1 SGHTS, CDR2 YDEGEE. The trim removed 1 base at V and 0 bases at J, leaving 3 bases unmatched. The CDR3 DNA sequence: TGTGCCAGCAGCTTGCGACAGGGATCAACTAATGAAAAACTGTTTTTT. This codes for CASSLRQGSTNEKLFF.

The chain couples TRBV11-2 to TRBJ1-3; D gene ambiguous. The CDR3 extends over 15 amino acids. Germline CDR1 is SGHAT and CDR2 is FQNNGV. V lost 0 bases and J lost 0, with 6 bases in between. CDR3 coding DNA: TGTGCCAGCAGCTTAGAGGGGAGCTCTGGAAACACCATATATTTT. This sequence encodes CASSLEGSSGNTIYF.

The chain recombines TRBV7-8 with TRBJ2-1, with TRBD1 as a possible D gene (6 bases). Trimming took 5 bases from V and 3 from J, leaving 11 bases between them. CDR1 is SGHVS and CDR2 is FQNEAQ in the germline V gene. This CDR3 region has 14 residues. CDR3 residues: CASSIETGYNEQFF. DNA for the CDR3: TGTGCCAGCAGCATAGAGACAGGCTACAATGAGCAGTTCTTC.